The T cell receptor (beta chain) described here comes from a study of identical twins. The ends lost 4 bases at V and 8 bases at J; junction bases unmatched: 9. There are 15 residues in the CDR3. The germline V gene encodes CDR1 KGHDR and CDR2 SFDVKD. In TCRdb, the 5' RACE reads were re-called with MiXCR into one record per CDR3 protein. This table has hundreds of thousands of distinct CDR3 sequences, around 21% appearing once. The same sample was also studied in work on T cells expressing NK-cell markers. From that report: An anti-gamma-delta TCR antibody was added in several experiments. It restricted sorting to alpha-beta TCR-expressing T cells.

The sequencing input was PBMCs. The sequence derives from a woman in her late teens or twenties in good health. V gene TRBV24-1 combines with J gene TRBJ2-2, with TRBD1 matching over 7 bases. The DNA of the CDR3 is TGTGCCACCAGTGACCCTCGGGACAGTTCAGGGGAGCTGTTTTTT. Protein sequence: CATSDPRDSSGELFF.